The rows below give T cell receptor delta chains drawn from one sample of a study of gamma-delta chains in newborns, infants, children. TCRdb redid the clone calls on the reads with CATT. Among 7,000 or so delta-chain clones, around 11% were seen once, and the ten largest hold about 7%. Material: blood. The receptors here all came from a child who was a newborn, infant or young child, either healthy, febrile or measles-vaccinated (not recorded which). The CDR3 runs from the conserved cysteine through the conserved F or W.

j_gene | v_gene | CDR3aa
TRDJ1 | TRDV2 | CACDPVLGDTRFTDKLIF
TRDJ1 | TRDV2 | CACATCGDLGDTGDTDKLTF
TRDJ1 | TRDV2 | CACDGVLGDPLINTDKLIF
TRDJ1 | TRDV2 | CACDTVSWGIHTDKLIF
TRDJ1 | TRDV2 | CACDTVGGTSYTDKLIF
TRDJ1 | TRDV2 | CACSTVIPGTDKLIF
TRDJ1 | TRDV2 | CACDTVGDSVGKLIF
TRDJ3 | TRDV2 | CACDTVGGSDTRQMFF
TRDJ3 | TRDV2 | CACDTLGDTSWDTRQMFF
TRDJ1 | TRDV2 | CACDTVGGNTDKLIF
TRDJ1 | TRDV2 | CACDVVATGGYRADKLIF
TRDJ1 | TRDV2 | CACVPLGDTDKLIF
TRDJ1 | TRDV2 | CACDLMGDTDKLIF
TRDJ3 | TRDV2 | CACDDTGGSWDTRQMFF
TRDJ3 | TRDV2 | CACTGDSWDTRQMFF
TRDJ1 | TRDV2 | CACDTVTGGSYSDKLIF
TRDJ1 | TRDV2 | CACDTWDTDKLIF
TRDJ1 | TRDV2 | CACDPLTGGYAKSDKLIF
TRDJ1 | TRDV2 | CACDALGILHDKLIF
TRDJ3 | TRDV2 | CACDSLGDGDTRQMFF
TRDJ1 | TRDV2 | CACDPVGASYTDKLIF
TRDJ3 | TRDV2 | CACDTEGLGDQSSWDTRQMFF
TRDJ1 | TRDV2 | CACDLLGETDKLIF
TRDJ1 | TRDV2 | CACDPLRLTGGYGDKLIF
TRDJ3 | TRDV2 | CACDTVLGDTLSSWDTRQMFF
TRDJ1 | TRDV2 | CACDTGKLLGDRPDKLIF
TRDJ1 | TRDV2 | CACDGALEGADKLIF
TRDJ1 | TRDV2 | CACDTLGKLTDKLIF
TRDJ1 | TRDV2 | CACDPVVLGDTTTYTDKLIF
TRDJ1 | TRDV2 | CACDVLGAQGTDKLIF
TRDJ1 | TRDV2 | CACDSLGDNPSTDKLIF
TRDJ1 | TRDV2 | CACDAILGHKPYTDKLIF
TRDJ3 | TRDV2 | CACDTVLGDWDTRQMFF
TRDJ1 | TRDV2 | CACDALVGDTPDKPIF
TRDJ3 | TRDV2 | CACDTAGPPAWDTRQMFF
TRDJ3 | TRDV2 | CACDSTGGLSWDTRQMFF
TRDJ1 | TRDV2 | CACDEVGDPREYTDKLIF
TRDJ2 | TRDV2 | CACDTLGEALTAQLFF
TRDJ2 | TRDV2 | CACDAITSTAQLFF
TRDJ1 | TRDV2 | CACDTLNTGGYFNTDKLIF
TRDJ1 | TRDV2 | CACDKLGDTQDDKLIF
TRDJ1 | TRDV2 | CACDPLGDKVGGRKLIF
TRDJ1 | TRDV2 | CACDTILFTDKLIF
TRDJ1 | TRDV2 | CACDTLGPGTGTDKLIF
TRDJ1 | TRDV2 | CACDTVGMVGGTVKLIF
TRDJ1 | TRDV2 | CACDDISSTGGYRDTDKLIF
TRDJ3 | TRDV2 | CACDATGGSSSWGTRQMFF
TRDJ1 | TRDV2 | CACDRVLGDTDKLIF
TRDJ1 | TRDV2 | CACDLLISETTDKLIF
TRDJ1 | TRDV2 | CACDTVGEGYTDKLIF
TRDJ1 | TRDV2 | CACDILGDTSTDTLIF
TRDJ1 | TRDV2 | CACDTLGDTNTDKLIF
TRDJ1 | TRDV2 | CACDTVGGTGGKEKYTDKLIF
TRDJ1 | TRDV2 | CACDFLIIGCREDKLIF
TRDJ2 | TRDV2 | CACDTVGGYAARLFF